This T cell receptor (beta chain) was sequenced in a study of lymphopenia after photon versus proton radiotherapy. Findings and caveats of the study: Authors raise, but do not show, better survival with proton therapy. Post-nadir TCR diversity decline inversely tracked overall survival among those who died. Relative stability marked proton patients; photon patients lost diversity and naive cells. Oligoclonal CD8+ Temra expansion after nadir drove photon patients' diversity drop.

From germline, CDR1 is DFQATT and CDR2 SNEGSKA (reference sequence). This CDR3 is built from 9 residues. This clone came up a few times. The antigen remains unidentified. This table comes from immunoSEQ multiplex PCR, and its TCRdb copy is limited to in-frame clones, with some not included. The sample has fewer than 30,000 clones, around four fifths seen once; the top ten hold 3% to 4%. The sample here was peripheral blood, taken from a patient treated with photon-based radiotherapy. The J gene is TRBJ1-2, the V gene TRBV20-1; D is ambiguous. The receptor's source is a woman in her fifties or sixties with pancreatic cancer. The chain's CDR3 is CSAIGPATF. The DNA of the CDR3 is TGCAGCGCAATTGGCCCCGCCACCTTC.